The sequence of this T cell receptor (beta chain) was determined in a study of T cell repertoires in cytomegalovirus infection. About the research overall: An indication of both CMV infection and matching HLA type came from public TCR beta signatures.

As regards this clonotype: Its antigen remains unidentified.

MiXCR, run by TCRdb on the reads, gives a single entry per CDR3 protein. This table holds 290,000 or so distinct CDR3 sequences, roughly 26% found once. Deletions cut 0 bases from V and 8 bases from J, with 8 bases between. Germline lookup yields CDR1 GTSNPN and CDR2 SVGIG (reference sequence). This CDR3 region has 13 residues. Study-level findings and limits: The cumulative frequency of public TCR beta families distinguished individuals who carried CMV together with the relevant HLA.

The rearrangement joins TRBV30 to TRBJ1-6; no clear D gene. Specimen: PBMCs. The TCR originated in a human donor in good health (CMV status not recorded). Some clones in this sample may be carry-over from other donors' samples. The CDR3 is CAWSVERDSPLHF. CDR3 sequence (DNA): TGTGCCTGGAGTGTAGAAAGGGATTCACCCCTCCACTTT.